What follows are 28 T cell receptor beta chains derived from one specimen sequenced in a study of T-cell reconstitution after alpha-beta-depleted transplantation in children. Preparation of the TCRbeta library was carried out with unique molecular identifiers. TCRdb processed the PCR reads anew with MiXCR; each CDR3 protein has one entry. This sample yields around 270,000 distinct CDR3 sequences, of which roughly 9.1% are seen a single time; over 6% belongs to the top ten. This specimen consisted of PBMCs, obtained before TCRalphabeta/CD19-depleted stem cell transplant. The receptors derive from a boy under two years old with acute myeloid leukemia, due to receive a stem cell transplant.

This clonotype was counted only a few times. The chain combines TRBV4-1 with TRBJ2-2, with D unclear. CDR1 and CDR2 from the germline V gene are MGHRA and YSYEKL. This CDR3 spans 16 amino acids. V shed 1 base and J shed 1 base, with 10 bases lying between them. CDR3 nucleotide sequence: TGCGCCAGCAGCCAAGCCGTGCGCCTGAACACCGGGGAGCTGTTTTTT. Amino acid sequence: CASSQAVRLNTGELFF.

This clonotype was counted many times. The V and J genes are TRBV12-3 or TRBV12-4 and TRBJ2-1; D is possibly TRBD2 (6 bases). The CDR3 is 14 amino acids. V was cut by 8 bases and J by 4 bases, with 15 bases left in between. The CDR3, as DNA: TGTGCCAGCGGGCGGAATCGGGGGTACAATGAGCAGTTCTTC. It encodes CASGRNRGYNEQFF.

This clonotype came up many times. This rearrangement joins TRBV11-2 to TRBJ2-1; no firm D call. CDR1 SGHAT and CDR2 FQNNGV come from the germline V gene. The CDR3 has 10 amino acids. Deletions cut 2 bases from V and 13 bases from J, with 6 bases between. DNA for the CDR3: TGTGCCAGCAGCTTAAGGGATCAGTTCTTC. Its protein is CASSLRDQFF.

The rearrangement joins TRBV27 to TRBJ2-3; 14 bases line up with TRBD2. CDR3 length: 17 residues. Germline values: CDR1 MNHEY, CDR2 SMNVEV (reference sequence). V shed 4 bases and J 2 bases; nucleotides not matched to a gene: 5. CDR3 residues: CASSSGLAGVSTDTQYF. The CDR3 DNA follows: TGTGCCAGCAGTTCGGGACTAGCGGGGGTTTCCACAGATACGCAGTATTTT.

This clonotype was seen at least ten times. The J gene is TRBJ2-1, the V gene TRBV7-4; 10 nucleotides match TRBD2. There are 15 residues in the CDR3. After removal of 4 bases from V and 4 bases from J, the junction contained 4 bases not matched to a gene. Germline assignment: CDR1 SGHVT and CDR2 SQSDAQ. Here the CDR3 reads CASSSGLAEYNEQFF. As DNA, the CDR3 is TGTGCCAGCAGCTCCGGACTAGCGGAGTACAATGAGCAGTTCTTC.

V gene TRBV20-1 combines with J gene TRBJ2-5, with D perhaps matching TRBD2 (5 bases). The CDR3 is made up of 12 amino acids. The V and J ends lost 5 bases and 4 bases respectively, with 11 bases between them. The germline V gene has CDR1 DFQATT and CDR2 SNEGSKA (reference sequence). The CDR3 loop is CSAEIGGETQYF. Written as DNA, the CDR3 is TGCAGTGCTGAGATAGGAGGAGAGACCCAGTACTTC.

This clonotype was seen ten or more times. CDR3 DNA sequence: TGTGCCAGCAGCGCCCGGGACAGGGGTAATTCACCCCTCCACTTT. This encodes CASSARDRGNSPLHF. V usage is TRBV5-8 and J usage is TRBJ1-6; TRBD1 agrees at 10 bases. CDR3 length: 15 amino acids. Germline V gives CDR1 SGHTS, CDR2 YDEGEE. V was clipped by 4 bases and J by 6 bases; unmatched bases: 4.

This clonotype was detected ten times or more. The chain has TRBV20-1 and TRBJ2-4, with a tentative D call TRBD2 (7 bases). CDR1 and CDR2 from the germline V gene are DFQATT and SNEGSKA (reference sequence). The CDR3 has 14 amino acids. Deletions cut 1 base from V and 7 bases from J, with 14 bases between. The CDR3 reads CSARARGGGNIQYF. DNA of the CDR3: TGCAGTGCTAGAGCGAGGGGGGGTGGGAACATTCAGTACTTC.

The table lists this clonotype with many counts. The chain couples TRBV5-6 to TRBJ2-3; D is possibly TRBD2 (6 bases). The CDR3 is made up of 14 amino acids. The V and J ends lost 4 bases and 5 bases respectively, with 14 bases between them. Germline V CDR1 and CDR2: SGHDT, YYEEEE. This CDR3 reads CASSAGPAGDTQYF. The CDR3 bases are TGTGCCAGCAGCGCGGGGCCCGCGGGAGATACGCAGTATTTT.

This clonotype was recorded many times. J is TRBJ2-2 and V is TRBV5-1; 7 bases are a match to TRBD1. After removal of 3 bases from V and 1 base from J, the junction contained 0 bases not matched to a gene. Per germline, CDR1 SGHRS and CDR2 YFSETQ. The CDR3 extends over 14 amino acids. CDR3 in amino acids: CASSWDRNTGELFF. CDR3 nucleotides: TGCGCCAGCAGCTGGGACAGGAACACCGGGGAGCTGTTTTTT.

This clonotype occurred many times. The chain links TRBV29-1 to TRBJ1-1; D gene ambiguous. This CDR3 has 13 residues. V lost 5 bases and J 0 bases, leaving 10 bases between the germline ends. In germline, CDR1 is SQVTM, CDR2 ANQGSEA. CDR3 coding DNA: TGCAGCGTTTTCCCCCTGTTGAACACTGAAGCTTTCTTT. It codes for CSVFPLLNTEAFF.

The table lists this clonotype with many counts. The V gene is TRBV7-2, the J gene TRBJ2-7; a weak D match, TRBD2 (6 bases). Trimming took off 2 bases at V and 3 bases at J, with 11 bases between the two ends. Germline V CDR1 and CDR2: SGHTA, FQGNSA. CDR3 size: 14 residues. This chain's CDR3 is CASSLQLAFYEQYF. CDR3 bases: TGTGCCAGCAGCTTACAACTAGCTTTCTACGAGCAGTACTTC. Full variable domain (remainder filled in from reference TRBV7-2 and TRBJ2-7): GAGVSQSPSNKVTEKGKDVELRCDPISGHTALYWYRQSLGQGLEFLIYFQGNSAPDKSGLPSDRFSAERTGGSVSTLTIQRTQQEDSAVYLCASSLQLAFYEQYFGPGTRLTVT.

This clonotype appeared many times. The chain recombines TRBV4-3 with TRBJ2-7, with D maybe TRBD1 (6 bases). V lost 4 bases and J lost 4, with 17 bases in between. The CDR3 spans 15 residues. CDR1 is LGHNA, CDR2 YSLEER, per germline. The chain's CDR3 is CASSLEQGNEYEQYF. The CDR3 nucleotides read TGCGCCAGCAGCCTGGAACAGGGTAATGAGTACGAGCAGTACTTC.

This chain joins TRBV5-6 and TRBJ1-3, with D uncertain. This CDR3 has 14 amino acids. Deletions cut 2 bases from V and 8 bases from J, with 14 bases between. Per the germline V gene, CDR1 is SGHDT and CDR2 is YYEEEE. CDR3 DNA sequence: TGTGCCAGCAGCTTTCCTGGTGAGGAATACACCATATATTTT. Amino acids: CASSFPGEEYTIYF.

This clonotype was detected many times. The CDR3 DNA is TGCGCCAGCAGCTTTTCACCGGGACTTAAATCCATTCAGTACTTC. It codes for CASSFSPGLKSIQYF. The chain joins TRBV5-1 to TRBJ2-4, with D possibly TRBD2 on 6 matching bases. The length of the CDR3 is 15 residues. Per germline, CDR1 SGHRS and CDR2 YFSETQ. Deletions cut 2 bases from V and 9 bases from J, with 18 bases between.

This clonotype was recorded at least ten times. The chain joins TRBV5-1 to TRBJ2-3; D is possibly TRBD1 (5 bases). Germline V gene sequence: CDR1 SGHRS, CDR2 YFSETQ. This CDR3 spans 11 amino acids. V was shortened by 4 bases and J by 5 bases, with 5 bases between the two germline ends. CDR3 DNA sequence: TGCGCCAGCAGCGGACAAGATACGCAGTATTTT. This translates into CASSGQDTQYF.

Ten or more counts support this clonotype. The V gene is TRBV5-5, the J gene TRBJ2-1, with D perhaps matching TRBD1 (6 bases). Trimming took 3 bases from V and 6 from J, leaving 7 bases between them. The CDR3 extends over 12 amino acids. Germline CDR1 reads SGHKS; CDR2 reads YYEKEE (reference sequence). The DNA for the CDR3 is TGTGCCAGCAGCTGGACAGTCAATGAGCAGTTCTTC. It encodes CASSWTVNEQFF. Full variable domain (rest looked up from reference TRBV5-5 and TRBJ2-1): DAGVTQSPTHLIKTRGQQVTLRCSPISGHKSVSWYQQVLGQGPQFIFQYYEKEERGRGNFPDRFSARQFPNYSSELNVNALLLGDSALYLCASSWTVNEQFFGPGTRLTVL.

As for this clonotype: A read error may explain this, as a much larger clone is one base away. The chain is built from TRBV20-1 and TRBJ1-6, with D possibly being TRBD1 (5 bases). Germline V CDR1 and CDR2: DFQATT, SNEGSKA (reference sequence). The CDR3 extends over 17 amino acids. CDR3 coding DNA: TGCTGTGCTAGAACCCGCGGGGGTTTAACCTATAATTCACCCCTCCACTTT. It is translated as CCARTRGGLTYNSPLHF.

At least ten counts were recorded for this clonotype. The chain is built from TRBV7-9 and TRBJ2-1, with a weak D call TRBD2 (7 bases). Trimming shortened V by 6 bases and J by 0 bases, and 15 bases separated the two germline ends. In germline, CDR1 is SEHNR, CDR2 FQNEAQ (reference sequence). The length of the CDR3 is 16 residues. CDR3 amino acids: CASRPGGTNSYNEQFF. The CDR3 nucleotides read TGTGCCAGCAGGCCGGGGGGCACTAACTCCTACAATGAGCAGTTCTTC. Drawing the rest from reference TRBV7-9 and TRBJ2-1, the complete variable domain is DTGVSQNPRHKITKRGQNVTFRCDPISEHNRLYWYRQTLGQGPEFLTYFQNEAQLEKSRLLSDRFSAERPKGSFSTLEIQRTEQGDSAMYLCASRPGGTNSYNEQFFGPGTRLTVL.

This clonotype showed up just a few times. The chain uses TRBV19 and TRBJ2-7; 7 bases are shared with TRBD1. Germline CDR1 LNHDA, CDR2 SQIVND (reference sequence). CDR3 length: 11 amino acids. V shed 6 bases and J 7 bases; nucleotides not matched to a gene: 3. The CDR3 reads CASRQGKEQYF. CDR3 coding DNA: TGTGCCAGTAGACAGGGGAAAGAGCAGTACTTC.

This clonotype was observed at least ten times. The chain employs TRBV24-1 and TRBJ2-2; 10 bases are shared with TRBD1. CDR1 and CDR2 (germline): KGHDR, SFDVKD. After removal of 2 bases from V and 2 bases from J, the junction contained 10 bases not matched to a gene. This CDR3 is 19 amino acids long. CDR3 sequence (DNA): TGTGCCACCAGTGATTACCCCGACAGGGGGCTACTAAACACCGGGGAGCTGTTTTTT. It is translated as CATSDYPDRGLLNTGELFF.

This clonotype was recorded at least ten times. V usage is TRBV9 and J usage is TRBJ2-1; 7 nucleotides align to TRBD1. V lost 0 bases, J lost 3 bases, and 3 bases stayed unmatched. The CDR3 covers 15 residues. Germline V gene sequence: CDR1 SGDLS, CDR2 YYNGEE. For the CDR3, the DNA is TGTGCCAGCAGCGTAGGGACAGGAGACTACAATGAGCAGTTCTTC. Residues: CASSVGTGDYNEQFF.

This clonotype has a count of ten or more. This chain links TRBV5-1 with TRBJ2-4; D is ambiguous. The CDR3 extends over 13 amino acids. The germline V and J ends were trimmed by 0 bases and 2 bases, with 3 bases remaining between them. Germline V gives CDR1 SGHRS, CDR2 YFSETQ. CDR3 bases: TGCGCCAGCAGCTTGGGTCCCAAAAACATTCAGTACTTC. As protein: CASSLGPKNIQYF.

Many counts were recorded for this clonotype. This chain joins TRBV20-1 and TRBJ2-2; D is unresolved. The CDR3 consists of 14 residues. Germline V gives CDR1 DFQATT, CDR2 SNEGSKA (reference sequence). V lost 6 bases to trimming and J lost 1 base, with 12 bases between them. This chain's CDR3 is CSALPRLNTGELFF. The CDR3 DNA sequence: TGCAGTGCGCTACCGCGGCTGAACACCGGGGAGCTGTTTTTT.

The CDR3 DNA follows: TGTGCCAGCAGTTACTCGACCCGATCCCGGGGAGATACGCAGTATTTT. This encodes CASSYSTRSRGDTQYF. This chain links TRBV6-5 with TRBJ2-3, with TRBD2 as a possible D gene (5 bases). Deletions cut 0 bases from V and 5 bases from J, with 15 bases between. Germline V gene data show CDR1 as MNHEY and CDR2 as SVGAGI. The CDR3 consists of 16 residues.

This clonotype occurred a few times. This chain uses TRBV2 with TRBJ2-1; the D is unclear. There are 15 residues in the CDR3. Per germline, CDR1 SNHLY and CDR2 FYNNEI. Between the trimmed V and J ends, which lost 3 bases and 3 bases, there was a span of 12 bases. CDR3 in DNA: TGTGCCAGCAGTGAGCGGATCCTGGACTACAATGAGCAGTTCTTC. Protein sequence: CASSERILDYNEQFF. Using reference TRBV2 and TRBJ2-1 for the parts outside the CDR3, the full variable domain is EPEVTQTPSHQVTQMGQEVILRCVPISNHLYFYWYRQILGQKVEFLVSFYNNEISEKSEIFDDQFSVERPDGSNFTLKIRSTKLEDSAMYFCASSERILDYNEQFFGPGTRLTVL.

This clonotype has ten or more counts. CDR3 residues: CSDPTDNYGYTF. CDR3 DNA sequence: TGCAGTGATCCGACAGATAACTATGGCTACACCTTC. This sequence joins TRBV20-1 and TRBJ1-2; weak D call: TRBD1 (5 bases). The CDR3 runs 12 residues. CDR1 is DFQATT, CDR2 SNEGSKA, per germline (reference sequence). Between the trimmed V and J ends, which lost 7 bases and 1 base, there was a span of 10 bases.

The chain couples TRBV19 to TRBJ2-7; TRBD2 might be the D (5 bases). Trimming removed 7 bases at V and 4 bases at J, with 20 bases between. This CDR3 spans 15 amino acids. CDR1 and CDR2 from the germline V gene are LNHDA and SQIVND (reference sequence). The CDR3 loop is CASTPRAHSPYEQYF. For the CDR3, the DNA is TGTGCCAGTACCCCGAGGGCGCACTCCCCATACGAGCAGTACTTC. Based on the CDR3 plus reference TRBV19 and TRBJ2-7, the full variable domain is DGGITQSPKYLFRKEGQNVTLSCEQNLNHDAMYWYRQDPGQGLRLIYYSQIVNDFQKGDIAEGYSVSREKKESFPLTVTSAQKNPTAFYLCASTPRAHSPYEQYFGPGTRLTVT.